Following are 25 T cell receptor beta chains from one sample sequenced in a study of radiation and T cells in renal cell carcinoma. Clones were sequenced by immunoSEQ multiplex PCR, and TCRdb holds only the in-frame ones, with some missing. The sample records around 86,000 clones, about 86% being singletons. Time point of the sample: blood 2 weeks post-SBRT. Treatment indicated: 15 Gy SBRT to primary tumor, nephrectomy 4 weeks later. Specimen: blood, collected from a patient whose treatment included radiotherapy and nephrectomy. These TCRs come from a woman between 45 and 60 years old with renal cell carcinoma.

The genes are TRBV7-8 and TRBJ2-4; possible D gene TRBD1, 6 bases. The V gene lost 5 bases and the J gene lost 4 bases, with 12 bases spanning the gap. Germline CDR1 and CDR2: SGHVS and FQNEAQ. The CDR3 is 14 residues long. The CDR3 reads CASSDRDTKNIQYF. The CDR3 DNA follows: TGTGCCAGCAGCGACCGGGACACGAAAAACATTCAGTACTTC. The full variable domain, rest sourced from reference TRBV7-8 and TRBJ2-4, is GAGVSQSPRYKVAKRGQDVALRCDPISGHVSLFWYQQALGQGPEFLTYFQNEAQLDKSGLPSDRFFAERPEGSVSTLKIQRTQQEDSAVYLCASSDRDTKNIQYFGAGTRLSVL.

The V call is TRBV6-5, the J call TRBJ1-2, with D hard to call. Germline V gives CDR1 MNHEY, CDR2 SVGAGI. The CDR3 has 12 amino acids. Between the trimmed V and J ends, which lost 2 bases and 6 bases, there was a span of 7 bases. CDR3 region: CASSYGGNGYTF. DNA for the CDR3: TGTGCCAGCAGTTACGGAGGGAATGGCTACACCTTC.

The chain carries TRBV30 and TRBJ2-5; 7 nucleotides align to TRBD1. After removal of 5 bases from V and 5 bases from J, the junction contained 11 bases not matched to a gene. This CDR3 region has 14 residues. Germline V CDR1 and CDR2: GTSNPN, SVGIG (reference sequence). CDR3 bases: TGTGCCTGGGGACGGACAGGCCCCGGGGAGACCCAGTACTTC. Amino acid sequence: CAWGRTGPGETQYF.

The V and J genes are TRBV6-1 and TRBJ2-7, with TRBD1 identical over 10 bases. The CDR3 extends over 14 amino acids. Germline CDR1 reads MNHNS; CDR2 reads SASEGT. V shed 7 bases, J shed 3 bases, and the junction held 6 bases outside the gene matches. The CDR3 sequence: CASKPGQGYYEQYF. CDR3 nucleotides: TGTGCCAGCAAGCCGGGACAGGGGTACTACGAGCAGTACTTC.

This clone was recorded a few times. The chain carries TRBV7-2 and TRBJ2-7, with D possibly matching TRBD2 (6 bases). With 5 bases removed from V and 0 bases from J, the gap between germline ends came to 14 bases. The CDR3 sequence is 15 residues long. CDR1 is SGHTA, CDR2 FQGNSA, per germline. Written as DNA, the CDR3 is TGTGCCAGCAGCCTAAGCGGGCAAAACTCCTACGAGCAGTACTTC. It encodes CASSLSGQNSYEQYF.

V gene TRBV2 combines with J gene TRBJ2-7; TRBD1 matches 11 bases. CDR3 length: 15 residues. V gave up 7 bases and J gave up 6 bases; unmatched junction bases: 11. The V gene's germline CDR1 is SNHLY and CDR2 FYNNEI. The CDR3 DNA reads TGTGCCAGCACCTTATGGACAGGGGGCTATGGCGAGCAGTACTTC. Translated, it gives CASTLWTGGYGEQYF.

The chain uses TRBV28 and TRBJ1-5; perhaps TRBD1 as D (5 bases). Germline CDR1 is MDHEN and CDR2 is SYDVKM. Trimming left V 3 bases short and J 7 bases short, with 13 bases between. CDR3 length: 14 amino acids. The CDR3 sequence is CASSFGPEGQPQHF. In DNA, the CDR3 is TGTGCCAGCAGTTTTGGTCCCGAGGGGCAGCCCCAGCATTTT.

CDR3 nucleotide sequence: TGTGCCAGCAGCTTCCCCGGCCAGGGCTACGAGCAGTACTTC. Translating it yields CASSFPGQGYEQYF. The V gene is TRBV7-2, the J gene TRBJ2-7; D is perhaps TRBD1 (5 bases). This CDR3 is 14 amino acids long. Trimming shortened V by 3 bases and J by 3 bases, and 12 bases separated the two germline ends. CDR1 is SGHTA, CDR2 FQGNSA, per germline.

This chain connects TRBV18 to TRBJ1-5; 7 bases are a match to TRBD1. Germline values: CDR1 KGHSH, CDR2 LQKENI. Trimming took 5 bases from V and 5 from J; bases not matched to a gene: 6. The CDR3 length is 14 residues. CDR3 in DNA: TGTGCCAGCTCAGAAGACAGGGAATATCAGCCCCAGCATTTT. Translated: CASSEDREYQPQHF.

The chain links TRBV5-1 to TRBJ2-7, with D possibly TRBD2 on 6 matching bases. With 3 bases removed from V and 2 bases from J, the gap between germline ends came to 21 bases. Germline CDR1 and CDR2: SGHRS and YFSETQ. The CDR3 runs 17 residues. CDR3 in DNA: TGCGCCAGCAGCTCTGGCCCACGGGGGAGTGCCCCCTACGAGCAGTACTTC. Translated, it gives CASSSGPRGSAPYEQYF.

This clone was recorded once. This chain joins TRBV7-2 and TRBJ1-5; 7 bases line up with TRBD1. Germline CDR1 is SGHTA and CDR2 is FQGNSA. The CDR3 is 14 residues long. J lost 11 bases, V lost 2 bases, and 9 bases had no gene match. The CDR3 coding sequence is TGTGCCAGCAGCTTACGGCAGGGGGATACAGCCCAGCATTTT. As protein: CASSLRQGDTAQHF. The full variable domain, with the rest looked up from reference TRBV7-2 and TRBJ1-5, is GAGVSQSPSNKVTEKGKDVELRCDPISGHTALYWYRQSLGQGLEFLIYFQGNSAPDKSGLPSDRFSAERTGGSVSTLTIQRTQQEDSAVYLCASSLRQGDTAQHFGDGTRLSIL.

The chain combines TRBV2 with TRBJ2-2; possibly TRBD1 for D (6 bases). The CDR3 covers 15 residues. Germline V gene sequence: CDR1 SNHLY, CDR2 FYNNEI. V was shortened by 8 bases and J by 4 bases, with 17 bases between the two germline ends. The CDR3 region has the DNA TGTGCCAGCCGTCCCTGGACAGCGACCACCGGGGAGCTGTTTTTT. Amino acids: CASRPWTATTGELFF.

CDR3 region: CASSGTGASAYEQYF. The CDR3 DNA sequence: TGTGCCAGCAGCGGAACAGGGGCGTCCGCTTACGAGCAGTACTTC. The J gene is TRBJ2-7, the V gene TRBV14; 7 bases fit TRBD1. This CDR3 has 15 residues. Trimming at V came to 5 bases and at J to 4 bases, leaving 11 bases not matched to a gene. From germline, CDR1 is SGHDN and CDR2 FVKESK.

The V and J genes are TRBV19 and TRBJ2-7; 9 nucleotides agree with TRBD1. The CDR3 totals 15 residues. With V trimmed by 5 bases and J by 1 base, 6 bases remained unmatched. The germline gives CDR1 LNHDA, CDR2 SQIVND (reference sequence). Here the CDR3 DNA reads TGTGCCAGTAGTGGAGGACAGGGGTTGTCCTACGAGCAGTACTTC. It encodes CASSGGQGLSYEQYF.

The chain links TRBV5-6 to TRBJ1-1, with 7 bases aligning to TRBD1. Germline V CDR1 and CDR2: SGHDT, YYEEEE. After removal of 4 bases from V and 1 base from J, the junction contained 4 bases not matched to a gene. The CDR3 consists of 14 residues. CDR3: CASSPGTANTEAFF. The CDR3, as DNA: TGTGCCAGCAGCCCCGGGACAGCGAACACTGAAGCTTTCTTT.

V and J are TRBV19 and TRBJ1-2, with D possibly TRBD1 on 5 matching bases. V was pared by 7 bases and J by 8 bases, with 17 bases between. CDR1 LNHDA and CDR2 SQIVND come from the germline V gene (reference sequence). The CDR3 has 13 amino acids. The CDR3 bases are TGTGCCAGTACCCTGGGGAGGGGTTACGGCTACACCTTC. The encoded protein is CASTLGRGYGYTF. The full variable domain, its missing parts supplied by reference TRBV19 and TRBJ1-2, is DGGITQSPKYLFRKEGQNVTLSCEQNLNHDAMYWYRQDPGQGLRLIYYSQIVNDFQKGDIAEGYSVSREKKESFPLTVTSAQKNPTAFYLCASTLGRGYGYTFGSGTRLTVV.

The chain has TRBV5-1 and TRBJ1-3; 8 nucleotides agree with TRBD1. The CDR3 covers 16 residues. Germline V gene sequence: CDR1 SGHRS, CDR2 YFSETQ. V was clipped by 5 bases and J by 0 bases; unmatched bases: 7. This CDR3 is CASRTGQANSGNTIYF. The CDR3 coding sequence is TGCGCCAGCAGGACGGGACAGGCCAACTCTGGAAACACCATATATTTT.

V usage is TRBV19 and J usage is TRBJ2-6; 8 nucleotides match TRBD1. V lost 3 bases to trimming and J lost 3 bases; unmatched junction nucleotides: 7. CDR1 LNHDA and CDR2 SQIVND come from the germline V gene (reference sequence). This CDR3 has 17 amino acids. The CDR3 spells CASSIYPGGGGANVLTF. Written as DNA, the CDR3 is TGTGCCAGTAGTATTTATCCAGGGGGCGGTGGGGCCAACGTCCTGACTTTC. The full variable domain, rest sourced from reference TRBV19 and TRBJ2-6, is DGGITQSPKYLFRKEGQNVTLSCEQNLNHDAMYWYRQDPGQGLRLIYYSQIVNDFQKGDIAEGYSVSREKKESFPLTVTSAQKNPTAFYLCASSIYPGGGGANVLTFGAGSRLTVL.

The chain couples TRBV19 to TRBJ2-7; 11 bases are shared with TRBD1. The trim removed 5 bases at V and 1 base at J, leaving 4 bases unmatched. Germline V CDR1 and CDR2: LNHDA, SQIVND (reference sequence). The CDR3 loop spans 15 amino acids. CDR3 nucleotide sequence: TGTGCCAGTAGTCCCGGGACAGGGGGTTCCTACGAGCAGTACTTC. Translating gives CASSPGTGGSYEQYF. Combining the CDR3 with reference TRBV19 and TRBJ2-7 gives the whole variable domain DGGITQSPKYLFRKEGQNVTLSCEQNLNHDAMYWYRQDPGQGLRLIYYSQIVNDFQKGDIAEGYSVSREKKESFPLTVTSAQKNPTAFYLCASSPGTGGSYEQYFGPGTRLTVT.

The table lists this clone with a count of one. This chain joins TRBV6-5 and TRBJ2-7; D gene ambiguous. With 6 bases removed from V and 5 bases from J, the gap between germline ends came to 8 bases. The CDR3 has 11 residues. Germline V CDR1 and CDR2: MNHEY, SVGAGI. Here the CDR3 reads CASSAIDEQYF. CDR3 DNA sequence: TGTGCCAGCAGCGCGATTGACGAGCAGTACTTC.

The chain couples TRBV6-6 to TRBJ1-6; D ambiguous. CDR1 is MNHNY, CDR2 SVGAGI, per germline (reference sequence). Trimming took off 3 bases at V and 8 bases at J, with 11 bases between the two ends. This CDR3 comprises 14 residues. CDR3 in DNA: TGTGCCAGCAGTTATCGTGGGGAGGATTCACCCCTCCACTTT. Its protein is CASSYRGEDSPLHF.

This rearrangement joins TRBV19 to TRBJ1-1; possible D gene TRBD1, 6 bases. CDR3 length equals 12 residues. V lost 6 bases to trimming and J lost 8 bases, with 13 bases between them. Germline V lookup: CDR1 LNHDA, CDR2 SQIVND (reference sequence). The CDR3 DNA reads as TGTGCCAGTAGCACGGGGGGCGGAGAAGCTTTCTTT. This codes for CASSTGGGEAFF. Complete variable domain (other parts from reference TRBV19 and TRBJ1-1): DGGITQSPKYLFRKEGQNVTLSCEQNLNHDAMYWYRQDPGQGLRLIYYSQIVNDFQKGDIAEGYSVSREKKESFPLTVTSAQKNPTAFYLCASSTGGGEAFFGQGTRLTVV.

This chain uses TRBV9 with TRBJ1-3, with 7 bases aligning to TRBD1. Trimming removed 0 bases from V and 4 bases from J; junction bases left unmatched: 7. Germline V lookup: CDR1 SGDLS, CDR2 YYNGEE. This CDR3 has 16 amino acids. CDR3 coding DNA: TGTGCCAGCAGCGTAGAGGGGGCCCCTTACGGAAACACCATATATTTT. Encoded protein: CASSVEGAPYGNTIYF.

This rearrangement joins TRBV10-3 to TRBJ2-5; D may be TRBD2 (6 bases). CDR1 and CDR2 (germline): ENHRY, SYGVKD. The CDR3 is 16 residues long. Trimming took 3 bases from V and 2 from J, leaving 16 bases between them. For the CDR3, the DNA is TGTGCCATCAGTGAATCAACGGCTAGCGTACAAGAGACCCAGTACTTC. It specifies CAISESTASVQETQYF.

V usage is TRBV5-5 and J usage is TRBJ1-2, with 10 bases that match TRBD1. V shed 4 bases, J shed 6 bases, and the junction held 9 bases outside the gene matches. This CDR3 is 15 amino acids long. Germline V gene data show CDR1 as SGHKS and CDR2 as YYEKEE (reference sequence). CDR3: CASSTPGQGIDGYTF. DNA for the CDR3: TGTGCCAGCAGCACCCCGGGACAGGGGATCGATGGCTACACCTTC.